Below, 7 T cell receptor beta chains from the same sample are listed, as sequenced in a study of control samples from healthy donors and cancer patients. Method: immunoSEQ multiplex PCR; TCRdb's copy keeps in-frame clones and lacks some. The table shows approximately 46,000 clones, with 80% to 90% occurring only once. Specimen: PBMCs. These receptors all stem from a woman in her sixties or seventies with lung cancer.

This clone turned up a few times. The V and J genes are TRBV4-2 and TRBJ2-1; 11 bases are shared with TRBD2. The CDR3 sequence is 15 residues long. V lost 0 bases to trimming and J lost 9 bases; unmatched junction nucleotides: 4. Germline V lookup: CDR1 LGHNA, CDR2 YNFKEQ. In DNA form, the CDR3 reads TGTGCCAGCAGCCAAGAAACTAGCGGGAGTGCTGAGCAGTTCTTC. Translating gives CASSQETSGSAEQFF.

This clone was picked up one time. The V and J genes are TRBV2 and TRBJ1-4; 7 positions agree with TRBD1. The CDR3 sequence is 12 residues long. The V gene end was trimmed by 5 bases and the J gene end by 17 bases; junction bases not matched to a gene: 11. Germline CDR1 reads SNHLY; CDR2 reads FYNNEI. CDR3: CASSRTGTDLFF. The CDR3 DNA follows: TGTGCCAGCAGTAGAACCGGGACAGACCTTTTTTTT.

The chain is built from TRBV5-5 and TRBJ2-7; no clear D gene. This CDR3 has 14 residues. Germline V gives CDR1 SGHKS, CDR2 YYEKEE (reference sequence). V was pared by 4 bases and J by 7 bases, with 18 bases between. CDR3 protein: CASSLASGPREQYF. Here the CDR3 DNA reads TGTGCCAGCAGCCTGGCGAGTGGGCCCAGGGAGCAGTACTTC.

This clone showed up just a few times. This chain connects TRBV30 to TRBJ1-2; TRBD1 agrees at 7 bases. The CDR3 is 11 residues long. V dropped 4 bases and J dropped 8; count of bases not matched to a gene: 4. Germline V gene data show CDR1 as GTSNPN and CDR2 as SVGIG (reference sequence). The CDR3 nucleotides are TGTGCCTGGATGATAGGGGGCGGCTACACCTTC. Its translation: CAWMIGGGYTF.

V gene TRBV27 combines with J gene TRBJ2-7, with 10 bases aligning to TRBD2. V was pared by 2 bases and J by 3 bases, with 13 bases of the junction left unmatched. Looked up from germline, CDR1 is MNHEY and CDR2 is SMNVEV (reference sequence). The CDR3 has 18 amino acids. The CDR3 spells CASSLAGLAGGSLYEQYF. In DNA form, the CDR3 reads TGTGCCAGCAGTTTAGCTGGATTAGCGGGAGGCTCCCTCTACGAGCAGTACTTC.

This sequence joins TRBV7-3 and TRBJ2-7, with D hard to call. CDR1 SGHTA and CDR2 FQGTGA come from the germline V gene. CDR3 length: 12 amino acids. Trimming removed 6 bases at V and 3 bases at J, with 9 bases between. CDR3 sequence (DNA): TGTGCCAGCAGGCCCGACCTCTACGAGCAGTACTTC. As protein: CASRPDLYEQYF.

The chain carries TRBV29-1 and TRBJ2-2, with D unresolved. CDR1 and CDR2 (germline): SQVTM, ANQGSEA. V was trimmed by 2 bases and J by 0 bases, leaving 10 bases between them. CDR3 length: 15 residues. The CDR3 spells CSVEFQDANTGELFF. CDR3 DNA: TGCAGCGTTGAATTCCAGGACGCGAACACCGGGGAGCTGTTTTTT.